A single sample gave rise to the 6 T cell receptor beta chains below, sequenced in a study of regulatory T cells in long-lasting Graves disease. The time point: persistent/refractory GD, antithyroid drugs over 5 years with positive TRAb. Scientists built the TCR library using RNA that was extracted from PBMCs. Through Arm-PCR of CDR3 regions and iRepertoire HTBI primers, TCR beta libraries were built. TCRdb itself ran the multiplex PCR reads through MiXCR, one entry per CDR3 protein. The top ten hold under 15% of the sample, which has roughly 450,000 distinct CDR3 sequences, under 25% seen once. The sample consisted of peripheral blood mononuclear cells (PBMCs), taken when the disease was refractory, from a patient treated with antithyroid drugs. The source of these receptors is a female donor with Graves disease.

CDR3 nucleotide sequence: TGTGCCTGGGGTAGGGGTGATGGCTACACCTTC. Translation gives CAWGRGDGYTF. The V call is TRBV30, the J call TRBJ1-2; possible D gene TRBD1, 5 bases. V lost 5 bases to trimming and J lost 6 bases, with 10 bases between them. The germline V gene encodes CDR1 GTSNPN and CDR2 SVGIG (reference sequence). The length of the CDR3 is 11 residues.

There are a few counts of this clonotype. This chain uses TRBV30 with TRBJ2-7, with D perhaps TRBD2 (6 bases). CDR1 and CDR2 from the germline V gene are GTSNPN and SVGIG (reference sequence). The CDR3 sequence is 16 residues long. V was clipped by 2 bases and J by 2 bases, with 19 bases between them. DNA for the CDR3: TGTGCCTGGAGTATGGAGGGGCTTGGACTCCCCTACGAGCAGTACTTC. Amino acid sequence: CAWSMEGLGLPYEQYF. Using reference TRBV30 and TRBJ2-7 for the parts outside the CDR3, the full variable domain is SQTIHQWPATLVQPVGSPLSLECTVEGTSNPNLYWYRQAAGRGLQLLFYSVGIGQISSEVPQNLSASRPQDRQFILSSKKLLLSDSGFYLCAWSMEGLGLPYEQYFGPGTRLTVT.

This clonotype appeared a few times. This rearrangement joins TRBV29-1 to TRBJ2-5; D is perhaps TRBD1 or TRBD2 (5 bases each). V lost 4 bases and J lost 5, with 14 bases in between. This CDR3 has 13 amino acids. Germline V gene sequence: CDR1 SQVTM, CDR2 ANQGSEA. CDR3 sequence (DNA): TGCAGCGTTGCCCGGGACGTCGTGGAGACCCAGTACTTC. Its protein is CSVARDVVETQYF.

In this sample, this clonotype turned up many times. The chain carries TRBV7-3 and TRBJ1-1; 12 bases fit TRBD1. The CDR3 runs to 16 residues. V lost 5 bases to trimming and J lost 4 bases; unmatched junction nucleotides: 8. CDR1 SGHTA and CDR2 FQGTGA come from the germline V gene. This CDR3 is CASSPPGTGGGTEAFF. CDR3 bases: TGTGCCAGCAGCCCACCCGGGACAGGGGGCGGCACTGAAGCTTTCTTT.

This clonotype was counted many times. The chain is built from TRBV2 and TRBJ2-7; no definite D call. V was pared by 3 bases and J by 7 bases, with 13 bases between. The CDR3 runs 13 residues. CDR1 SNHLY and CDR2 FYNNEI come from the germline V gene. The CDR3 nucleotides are TGTGCCAGCAGTGAGGACCTAATTTGGGAGCAGTACTTC. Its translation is CASSEDLIWEQYF.

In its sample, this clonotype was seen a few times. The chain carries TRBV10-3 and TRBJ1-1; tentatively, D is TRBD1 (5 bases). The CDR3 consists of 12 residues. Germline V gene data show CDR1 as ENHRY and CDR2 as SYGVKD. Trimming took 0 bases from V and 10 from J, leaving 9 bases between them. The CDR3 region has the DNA TGTGCCATCAGTGAGTCGACGGGGACAGCTTTCTTT. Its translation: CAISESTGTAFF.